The present T cell receptor beta chain was sequenced within a study of T cells in localized non-small cell lung cancer. Study-level results: T cell clonality was highest in uninvolved adjacent lung, above tumor.

Produced via immunoSEQ multiplex PCR; TCRdb's table is partial and in-frame only. The repertoire has over 30,000 clones, 80% to 90% of them found once; the top ten carry roughly 2.5%. Note on this clone: Its target is not known.

CDR1 is SGHRS, CDR2 YFSETQ, per germline. This CDR3 comprises 14 residues. The ends were cut back, 2 bases at V and 4 bases at J, with 12 bases in the middle. This chain joins TRBV5-1 and TRBJ1-1; D is uncertain. The sample was peripheral blood, taken before any cancer treatment. The receptor comes from a woman aged 40-75 years with stage I lung adenocarcinoma. The CDR3 protein is CASSFSSTGTEAFF. The CDR3 bases are TGCGCCAGCAGCTTCTCGAGTACGGGCACTGAAGCTTTCTTT.